This T cell receptor beta chain was profiled in a study of Tregs in tolerant kidney transplant recipients. The table came from immunoSEQ multiplex PCR; TCRdb's copy has only in-frame clones and leaves some out. The profile shows about 240,000 clones, approximately 84% of them singletons. This clone was seen a single time. Its target is unknown. Unstimulated regulatory T cells (CD4+CD25+CD127-), CD4+CD25- non-regulatory cells, CD4 and CD8 cells were FACS-sorted from thawed PBMCs. Study-wide findings and caveats: Tregs expanded with activated donor B cells seemed most donor-specific. Findings come from small patient numbers and require larger validation.

There are 16 residues in the CDR3. Trimming took off 3 bases at V and 9 bases at J, with 25 bases between the two ends. From germline, CDR1 is SGHRS and CDR2 YFSETQ. The sample consisted of CD4+ T cells from blood. The chain joins TRBV5-1 to TRBJ2-7; D may be TRBD2 (7 bases). The source is a human donor in good health. The CDR3 is CASSSKGGPRTTRQYF. The CDR3 DNA reads as TGCGCCAGCAGCTCCAAGGGGGGGCCCCGGACCACTCGGCAGTACTTC. The full variable domain, rest sourced from reference TRBV5-1 and TRBJ2-7, is KAGVTQTPRYLIKTRGQQVTLSCSPISGHRSVSWYQQTPGQGLQFLFEYFSETQRNKGNFPGRFSGRQFSNSRSEMNVSTLELGDSALYLCASSSKGGPRTTRQYFGPGTRLTVT.